This T cell receptor beta chain stems from a study of T cell responses to AZD1222 COVID-19 vaccine. Analysis merged second doses at about 4 or about 12 weeks. Trimming took 0 bases from V and 9 from J, leaving 12 bases between them. Germline loops: CDR1 LGHNA, CDR2 YSLEER. The CDR3 totals 14 residues. Comment on this clone: Its antigen is not identified.

Clones were read by immunoSEQ multiplex PCR, and TCRdb kept only the in-frame ones, dropping some. Of 250,000 to 300,000 clones listed, around 93% were seen once; the top ten hold about 0.5%. Study outcomes and limitations: No repertoire was sampled before or during the peak T cell response, only after it. Close to half of all spike-specific TCRs reportedly target regions of the variants that are unmutated. Most donors were white British and more were female, and clonal diversity was possibly underestimated.

This specimen consisted of peripheral blood, obtained 28 days after the second AZD1222 dose. The clonotype was recovered from an adult who received the AZD1222 COVID-19 vaccine. This chain connects TRBV4-3 to TRBJ2-1; D ambiguous. CDR3 sequence (DNA): TGCGCCAGCAGCCAAGATTCTAGTTCAATTGAGCAGTTCTTC. Translation gives CASSQDSSSIEQFF.